This T cell receptor (beta chain) was captured by sequencing in a study of T cell responses to AZD1222 COVID-19 vaccine. The assay was immunoSEQ multiplex PCR, and TCRdb's table has in-frame clones only and misses some. The data hold roughly 120,000 clones, with around nine tenths observed a single time. This clonotype originated in an adult who received the AZD1222 COVID-19 vaccine. Source: peripheral blood, taken 28 days after the second AZD1222 dose.

The CDR3 reads CASSDTGGTNYGYTF. CDR3 nucleotides: TGTGCCAGCAGTGACACAGGGGGCACCAACTATGGCTACACCTTC. The rearrangement links TRBV25-1 to TRBJ1-2; 9 bases align to TRBD1. This CDR3 is built from 15 residues. Germline lookup yields CDR1 MGHDK and CDR2 SYGVNS. After removal of 3 bases from V and 2 bases from J, the junction contained 4 bases not matched to a gene.